The T cell receptor beta chain described here comes from a study of cytomegalovirus exposure and HLA in healthy donors. Data came from immunoSEQ multiplex PCR; TCRdb stores just in-frame clones and leaves some out. The data show roughly 130,000 clones, around 85% seen once. Germline values: CDR1 MNHEY, CDR2 SVGAGI. The junction had 11 bases not matched to a gene; V was cut back by 4 bases and J by 6 bases. The CDR3 loop spans 16 amino acids. The source is a man younger than 35 in good health and CMV-seronegative. The chain has TRBV6-5 and TRBJ2-3; 9 positions match TRBD2. The sample taken for sequencing was PBMCs. CDR3 DNA: TGTGCCAGCAGTTCAGGTTTAGCGGGGGCCCCGGATACGCAGTATTTT. It yields the protein CASSSGLAGAPDTQYF.